Below are 18 T cell receptor beta chains sequenced from a single sample in a study of low-dose radiotherapy and immunotherapy resistance in tumors. As for time point: before trial treatment. First-strand cDNA relied on TRAV- and TRBV-specific primers spanning alpha and beta chains. Over roughly 19 PCR cycles, TCRs were amplified from a constant-region primer and V-primer adapter. One entry per CDR3 protein results from TCRdb running MiXCR on the reads. In the table there are some 82,000 distinct CDR3 sequences, approximately 17% of which are singletons. The sample was PBMCs, taken before treatment. These receptors all come from a male donor with prostate cancer.

This clonotype was counted at least ten times. The chain couples TRBV6-6 to TRBJ2-1, with TRBD1 matching 7 bases. The CDR3 has 16 residues. Per the germline V gene, CDR1 is MNHNY and CDR2 is SVGAGI (reference sequence). The J segment lost 4 bases and the V segment lost 5 bases, leaving 11 bases of the junction unmatched. The CDR3 loop is CASSKTTTGSYNEQFF. The CDR3 DNA sequence: TGTGCCAGCAGTAAGACGACGACAGGGTCGTACAATGAGCAGTTCTTC.

The table lists this clonotype with many counts. This rearrangement joins TRBV20-1 to TRBJ2-5; TRBD2 might be the D (6 bases). Germline V lookup: CDR1 DFQATT, CDR2 SNEGSKA (reference sequence). The germline V and J ends were trimmed by 4 bases and 4 bases, with 13 bases remaining between them. The CDR3 runs to 13 residues. This chain's CDR3 is CSATPGDLETQYF. The DNA for the CDR3 is TGCAGTGCTACTCCGGGGGACCTAGAGACCCAGTACTTC.

At least ten counts were recorded for this clonotype. The rearrangement joins TRBV10-3 to TRBJ2-7; D is undetermined. The CDR3 sequence is 13 residues long. Germline assignment: CDR1 ENHRY and CDR2 SYGVKD. V lost 6 bases to trimming and J lost 0 bases, with 9 bases between them. The CDR3 region is CAIRGVSSYEQYF. CDR3 nucleotide sequence: TGTGCCATCAGGGGCGTAAGCTCCTACGAGCAGTACTTC.

The sample holds many counts of this clonotype. This chain uses TRBV11-2 with TRBJ1-2, with D possibly being TRBD1 (6 bases). The CDR3 is made up of 15 amino acids. Between the trimmed V and J ends, which lost 0 bases and 2 bases, there was a span of 10 bases. Germline assignment: CDR1 SGHAT and CDR2 FQNNGV. Here the CDR3 reads CASSLEAGTNYGYTF. DNA of the CDR3: TGTGCCAGCAGCTTAGAGGCGGGGACAAACTATGGCTACACCTTC. The full variable domain, in which reference TRBV11-2 and TRBJ1-2 provide the parts outside the CDR3, is EAGVAQSPRYKIIEKRQSVAFWCNPISGHATLYWYQQILGQGPKLLIQFQNNGVVDDSQLPKDRFSAERLKGVDSTLKIQPAKLEDSAVYLCASSLEAGTNYGYTFGSGTRLTVV.

This clonotype has at least ten counts. This chain links TRBV5-1 with TRBJ2-7, with D possibly being TRBD1 (5 bases). The CDR3 has 13 residues. The V end was cut by 0 bases, the J end by 2 bases, with 6 bases between. Germline CDR1 SGHRS, CDR2 YFSETQ. The CDR3, as DNA: TGCGCCAGCAGCTTGGCAGGGACCTACGAGCAGTACTTC. Translating gives CASSLAGTYEQYF.

In its sample, this clonotype was seen many times. The chain couples TRBV7-9 to TRBJ1-2; no clear D. The V gene's germline CDR1 is SEHNR and CDR2 FQNEAQ (reference sequence). CDR3 length equals 14 residues. Trimming removed 5 bases from V and 5 bases from J, with 15 bases in between. The CDR3 loop reads CASSQEVSLYGYTF. Written as DNA, the CDR3 is TGTGCCAGCAGCCAAGAGGTCTCCCTTTATGGCTACACCTTC.

This clonotype was recorded at least ten times. The chain combines TRBV10-3 with TRBJ2-1; 10 positions match TRBD2. CDR1 and CDR2 from the germline V gene are ENHRY and SYGVKD. Unmatched junction bases numbered 1, after V lost 2 bases and J lost 6 bases. This CDR3 is built from 14 residues. For the CDR3, the DNA is TGTGCCATCAGTGAGCCTAGCGGGAGCAATGAGCAGTTCTTC. This translates into CAISEPSGSNEQFF.

This clonotype was counted at least ten times. The chain is built from TRBV5-4 and TRBJ2-6, with D perhaps TRBD2 (6 bases). The CDR3 sequence is 20 residues long. V was trimmed by 0 bases and J by 3 bases, leaving 22 bases between them. Germline values: CDR1 SGHNT, CDR2 YYREEE (reference sequence). The CDR3 spells CASSLGVSNRGRGGANVLTF. The DNA for the CDR3 is TGTGCCAGCAGCTTGGGCGTGAGCAATCGGGGGAGAGGTGGGGCCAACGTCCTGACTTTC. The full variable domain, rest sourced from reference TRBV5-4 and TRBJ2-6, is ETGVTQSPTHLIKTRGQQVTLRCSSQSGHNTVSWYQQALGQGPQFIFQYYREEENGRGNFPPRFSGLQFPNYSSELNVNALELDDSALYLCASSLGVSNRGRGGANVLTFGAGSRLTVL.

The rearrangement joins TRBV9 to TRBJ2-7; 12 bases agree with TRBD1. From germline, CDR1 is SGDLS and CDR2 YYNGEE. The CDR3 runs 15 residues. V lost 3 bases and J lost 7; bases outside the gene matches: 8. CDR3 nucleotides: TGTGCCAGCAGCGGAGCCGGGACAGGGGGCGTTGAGCAGTACTTC. Residues: CASSGAGTGGVEQYF.

The chain joins TRBV2 to TRBJ1-5; a weak D match, TRBD1 (6 bases). This CDR3 is built from 14 residues. Trimming removed 4 bases at V and 4 bases at J, with 11 bases between. Germline V gene sequence: CDR1 SNHLY, CDR2 FYNNEI. The CDR3 reads CASSGTGFNQPQHF. In nucleotides, the CDR3 is TGTGCCAGCAGTGGAACAGGGTTTAATCAGCCCCAGCATTTT.

This clonotype was picked up many times. V gene TRBV11-2 combines with J gene TRBJ2-7, with no clear D. The V end was cut by 5 bases, the J end by 9 bases, with 17 bases between. The CDR3 sequence is 13 residues long. CDR1 and CDR2 from the germline V gene are SGHAT and FQNNGV. The CDR3 DNA reads TGTGCCAGCAGCCCTAAAGACTCAGTCGGGCAGTACTTC. It encodes CASSPKDSVGQYF.

This chain connects TRBV11-2 to TRBJ2-4; 8 bases align to TRBD1. CDR1 is SGHAT, CDR2 FQNNGV, per germline. The CDR3 contains 16 residues. J lost 6 bases, V lost 6 bases, and 13 bases had no gene match. The DNA of the CDR3 is TGTGCCAGCAGTTGGTCGGCAGGGGGCAGGGGAAACATTCAGTACTTC. Residues: CASSWSAGGRGNIQYF.

This clonotype was recorded at least ten times. V usage is TRBV7-2 and J usage is TRBJ2-1; TRBD2 is a possible D gene (6 bases). The V end was cut by 6 bases, the J end by 4 bases, with 13 bases between. Germline assignment: CDR1 SGHTA and CDR2 FQGNSA. The CDR3 extends over 14 amino acids. The CDR3 spells CASRGGRDYNEQFF. Here the CDR3 DNA reads TGTGCCAGCAGGGGCGGGCGGGATTACAATGAGCAGTTCTTC.

This clonotype was recorded many times. The chain links TRBV5-8 to TRBJ2-1; 8 bases are shared with TRBD2. J lost 1 base, V lost 0 bases, and 6 bases had no gene match. This CDR3 is built from 17 residues. Germline loops: CDR1 SGHTS, CDR2 YDEGEE. The CDR3 DNA reads as TGTGCCAGCAGCTTGGAGAGGGGGACTAGTTCCTACAATGAGCAGTTCTTC. Translating gives CASSLERGTSSYNEQFF. The complete variable domain, with remaining parts taken from reference TRBV5-8 and TRBJ2-1, reads EAGVTQSPTHLIKTRGQQATLRCSPISGHTSVYWYQQALGLGLQFLLWYDEGEERNRGNFPPRFSGRQFPNYSSELNVNALELEDSALYLCASSLERGTSSYNEQFFGPGTRLTVL.

The table lists this clonotype with many counts. This chain links TRBV4-1 with TRBJ1-3; D remains unclear. Germline assignment: CDR1 MGHRA and CDR2 YSYEKL. This CDR3 has 12 amino acids. Trimming shortened V by 0 bases and J by 4 bases, and 1 base separated the two germline ends. The CDR3 region is CASSQEGNTIYF. The CDR3 coding sequence is TGCGCCAGCAGCCAAGAGGGAAACACCATATATTTT.

This clonotype was seen many times. A junction end diverges from the germline sequence, so it may reflect a read error. V and J are TRBV20-1 and TRBJ1-5, with 7 bases matching TRBD1. Germline values: CDR1 DFQATT, CDR2 SNEGSKA (reference sequence). The CDR3 totals 14 residues. The CDR3 loop reads CSASGRQGKQPQHF. Here the CDR3 DNA reads TGCAGTGCTAGCGGTCGACAGGGCAAGCAGCCCCAGCATTTT.

This clonotype occurred once. This probably arose from a read error, given a far larger clone one base away. This chain links TRBV5-5 with TRBJ2-5; 8 bases agree with TRBD1. The CDR3 length is 13 residues. Looked up from germline, CDR1 is SGHKS and CDR2 is YYEKEE (reference sequence). Unmatched junction bases numbered 4, after V lost 4 bases and J lost 5 bases. CDR3 region: CASSITGGETQYF. The CDR3 DNA follows: TGTGCCAGCAGCATCACAGGGGGGGAGACCCAGTACTTC.

At least ten counts were recorded for this clonotype. The V gene is TRBV4-2, the J gene TRBJ2-2, with TRBD2 matching over 12 bases. V was clipped by 1 base and J by 7 bases; unmatched bases: 4. Per germline, CDR1 LGHNA and CDR2 YNFKEQ. The CDR3 has 16 residues. CDR3 DNA sequence: TGTGCCAGCAGCCAAGGACTAGCGGGGGCTTTCGGGGAGCTGTTTTTT. Protein product: CASSQGLAGAFGELFF.